The clone carrying this T cell receptor (beta chain) was counted a single time. Its antigen is still unknown. This sample was included in a study of human thymus T cells. Study-level results: Related research described strongly overlapping thymic repertoires in unrelated people. Use of V and J genes seemed skewed within the thymic and blood repertoires.

V dropped 6 bases and J dropped 4 bases, with 24 bases sitting between them. The CDR3 is made up of 18 amino acids. Germline V gene lookup returns CDR1 LNHDA and CDR2 SQIVND (reference sequence). TCRdb's table, derived via immunoSEQ multiplex PCR, lists solely in-frame clones and lacks some. There are tens of thousands of clones in the sample; 85% to 95% occur only once, and about 0.03% lies in the top ten. Thymic samples were excised during corrective heart operations. This rearrangement joins TRBV19 to TRBJ1-4; D may be TRBD1 (5 bases). The clonotype originates from a girl under three years old with a congenital heart defect but otherwise immunologically healthy. The sample consisted of thymus tissue. CDR3 amino acids: CASSPPGGDPYLNEKLFF. CDR3 sequence (DNA): TGTGCCAGTAGCCCCCCCGGGGGGGACCCGTACCTTAATGAAAAACTGTTTTTT.